A selection of T cell receptor beta chains follows, all from one sample in a study of cytomegalovirus exposure and HLA in healthy donors. TCRdb keeps only in-frame clones here, not all; method: immunoSEQ multiplex PCR. Of roughly 120,000 clones listed, around 80% are singletons. Material for sequencing was PBMCs. These receptors were obtained from a man in his late teens or twenties in good health and CMV-seronegative. The CDR3 runs from the conserved cysteine through the conserved F or W. D genes are given only for firm matches. Clone size is shown for a subset of rows, as once, few, many or a class of expanded clone.

CDR3 length	clone size	D gene	V gene	J gene	CDR3 protein	CDR3 DNA
14	.	TRBD1	TRBV6-5	TRBJ1-2	CASSRDRGGYGYTF	TGTGCCAGCAGTCGTGACAGGGGTGGCTATGGCTACACCTTC
15	.	TRBD1	TRBV2	TRBJ2-7	CASSDSRAGGYEQYF	TGTGCCAGCAGTGACAGTAGGGCAGGGGGCTACGAGCAGTACTTC
16	few	TRBD2	TRBV11-2	TRBJ2-7	CASSYGDSGSTGEQYF	TGTGCCAGCAGCTATGGAGATAGCGGGAGTACGGGCGAGCAGTACTTC
15	.	.	TRBV7-6	TRBJ2-3	CASSPRGHSTDTQYF	TGTGCCAGCAGCCCTAGGGGACATAGCACAGATACGCAGTATTTT
15	.	TRBD1	TRBV28	TRBJ2-5	CASSLAGGNQETQYF	TGTGCCAGCAGTTTGGCAGGGGGCAACCAAGAGACCCAGTACTTC
15	.	.	TRBV25-1	TRBJ1-2	CASRETGMGAYGYTF	TGTGCCAGCAGGGAAACAGGGATGGGAGCCTATGGCTACACCTTC
15	.	TRBD1	TRBV29-1	TRBJ2-7	CSVEGQGPSSYEQYF	TGCAGCGTTGAGGGACAGGGCCCGAGCTCCTACGAGCAGTACTTC
14	.	.	TRBV21-1	TRBJ2-1	CASSTQTEYNEQFF	TGTGCCAGCAGCACACAGACCGAATACAATGAGCAGTTCTTC
13	.	.	TRBV18	TRBJ2-2	CASSQTSTGELFF	TGTGCCAGCTCACAAACAAGCACCGGGGAGCTGTTTTTT
13	.	TRBD1	TRBV30	TRBJ1-2	CASRTGANYGYTF	TGTGCCTCCAGGACAGGAGCTAACTATGGCTACACCTTC
13	few	TRBD1	TRBV18	TRBJ2-3	CASSPGQGDTQYF	TGTGCCAGCTCACCGGGACAGGGAGATACGCAGTATTTT
14	.	.	TRBV9	TRBJ1-1	CASSVQTENTEAFF	TGTGCCAGCAGCGTACAGACAGAGAACACTGAAGCTTTCTTT
13	.	.	TRBV27	TRBJ2-1	CASTGDLRGEQFF	TGTGCCAGCACCGGGGACCTGCGGGGAGAGCAGTTCTTC
15	.	.	TRBV30	TRBJ2-1	CAWSPLWGRRDEQFF	TGTGCCTGGAGTCCTTTATGGGGGAGGAGGGATGAGCAGTTCTTC
11	few	.	TRBV20-1	TRBJ1-1	CSARQNTEAFF	TGCAGTGCTAGACAGAACACTGAAGCTTTCTTT
14	.	.	TRBV4-1	TRBJ1-5	CASSQVDGVGPQHF	TGCGCCAGCAGCCAAGTTGACGGGGTCGGGCCCCAGCATTTT
17	.	TRBD2	TRBV19	TRBJ2-5	CASSIRATSGSSETQYF	TGTGCCAGTAGTATTCGGGCGACTAGCGGGAGTTCAGAGACCCAGTACTTC